Following are 22 T cell receptor beta chains from one sample sequenced in a study of T cell responses to AZD1222 COVID-19 vaccine (dated by TCRdb to the early 2020s). Taken with the paper, the label for time point translates to: about 28 days (+/-7) after the second vaccine dose. Libraries were constructed by the immunoSEQ multiplex PCR assay. Entries here come from immuneACCESS through TCRdb and include only in-frame sequences with V and J called. Some clones fail to appear in such tables; in the studies checked, an unresolved V gene covers under half of the shortfall, and the cause of the remainder is unknown. The sample table contains 110,000 or so clones; only one count was recorded for 80% to 90% of them. Jointly, the top ten make up 7.1% of the sample. The sequenced sample was peripheral blood, obtained 28 days after the second AZD1222 dose. All receptors derive from an adult who received the AZD1222 COVID-19 vaccine.

The genes are TRBV11-3 and TRBJ2-3; weak D call: TRBD1 (5 bases). V was shortened by 5 bases and J by 3 bases, with 18 bases between the two germline ends. Germline V CDR1 and CDR2: SGHNT, YENEEA. The CDR3 loop spans 16 amino acids. In DNA form, the CDR3 reads TGTGCCAGCAGCCGGATGGGCGTCTCAGGGACAGATACGCAGTATTTT. Translated, it gives CASSRMGVSGTDTQYF. Looking up the rest from reference TRBV11-3 and TRBJ2-3 gives the full variable domain: EAGVVQSPRYKIIEKKQPVAFWCNPISGHNTLYWYLQNLGQGPELLIRYENEEAVDDSQLPKDRFSAERLKGVDSTLKIQPAELGDSAVYLCASSRMGVSGTDTQYFGPGTRLTVL.

The V call is TRBV3-1 (or the pseudogene TRBV3-2), the J call TRBJ1-5; D perhaps matches TRBD1 (6 bases). The V and J ends lost 4 bases and 0 bases respectively, with 13 bases between them. CDR3 length: 16 residues. Germline CDR1 LGHDT, CDR2 YNNKEL (reference sequence). The CDR3 nucleotides read TGTGCCAGCAGCCTAGGACAGTATCATAGCAATCAGCCCCAGCATTTT. Amino acid sequence: CASSLGQYHSNQPQHF.

This clone has just a few counts. The J gene is TRBJ1-6, the V gene TRBV3-1 (or the pseudogene TRBV3-2); D is unclear. V gave up 3 bases and J gave up 14 bases, with 17 bases separating them. There are 14 residues in the CDR3. Germline loops: CDR1 LGHDT, CDR2 YNNKEL (reference sequence). The CDR3 loop is CASSHPTGARTLHF. CDR3 nucleotide sequence: TGTGCCAGCAGCCACCCCACGGGAGCCAGGACCCTCCACTTT.

The DNA of the CDR3 is TGTGCCAGCAGTTACGCGGAGACCCAGTACTTC. As protein: CASSYAETQYF. The chain has TRBV6-6 and TRBJ2-5, with D unresolved. Germline CDR1 is MNHNY and CDR2 is SVGAGI (reference sequence). The CDR3 loop spans 11 amino acids. Trimming took 2 bases from V and 5 from J, leaving 3 bases between them.

V is TRBV27 and J is TRBJ2-5, with D possibly matching TRBD1 (6 bases). Per germline, CDR1 MNHEY and CDR2 SMNVEV (reference sequence). V was trimmed by 3 bases and J by 2 bases, leaving 13 bases between them. The CDR3 loop spans 15 amino acids. The DNA for the CDR3 is TGTGCCAGCAGTTTCTGGGGGCGAAGGCAAGAGACCCAGTACTTC. Its translation: CASSFWGRRQETQYF.

The chain links TRBV7-9 to TRBJ2-1, with 7 bases fitting TRBD2. V lost 5 bases and J lost 0; bases outside the gene matches: 4. The length of the CDR3 is 15 residues. Germline CDR1 SEHNR, CDR2 FQNEAQ (reference sequence). The CDR3 loop is CASSGGRSSYNEQFF. For the CDR3, the DNA is TGTGCCAGCAGCGGCGGGAGAAGCTCCTACAATGAGCAGTTCTTC.

The V gene is TRBV5-4, the J gene TRBJ2-1, with 10 bases identical to TRBD2. V was pared by 2 bases and J by 5 bases, with 4 bases of the junction left unmatched. The CDR3 loop spans 15 amino acids. CDR1 and CDR2 from the germline V gene are SGHNT and YYREEE (reference sequence). CDR3 nucleotides: TGTGCCAGCAGCTTAGCGGGAGGGAACCACAATGAGCAGTTCTTC. Amino acids: CASSLAGGNHNEQFF.

The chain carries TRBV11-1 and TRBJ2-1; 10 bases match TRBD2. The length of the CDR3 is 14 residues. The germline V gene has CDR1 SGHAT and CDR2 FQDESV (reference sequence). Losses at the gene ends were 3 bases for V and 8 bases for J; bases not matched to a gene: 4. CDR3 nucleotides: TGTGCCAGCAGCTTCCCTAGCGGGAGCGATGAGCAGTTCTTC. This codes for CASSFPSGSDEQFF.

The rearrangement joins TRBV11-3 to TRBJ2-1; D might be TRBD2 (6 bases). Trimming took off 5 bases at V and 7 bases at J, with 18 bases between the two ends. Germline CDR1 and CDR2: SGHNT and YENEEA. This CDR3 has 15 amino acids. CDR3 DNA sequence: TGTGCCAGCAGCCGGAGGACTAACCTTATTAATGAGCAGTTCTTC. This encodes CASSRRTNLINEQFF.

The V gene is TRBV11-3, the J gene TRBJ2-5, with D possibly TRBD1 on 5 matching bases. Deletions cut 1 base from V and 0 bases from J, with 9 bases between. Germline CDR1 is SGHNT and CDR2 is YENEEA. The CDR3 runs 15 residues. The CDR3 is CASSLVIQDQETQYF. The CDR3 bases are TGTGCCAGCAGCTTAGTAATACAGGACCAAGAGACCCAGTACTTC.

The rearrangement uses TRBV6-6 and TRBJ2-1; D unresolved. The V and J ends lost 7 bases and 5 bases respectively, with 9 bases between them. Germline-derived CDR1 and CDR2 are MNHNY and SVGAGI (reference sequence). CDR3 length: 12 amino acids. The CDR3 nucleotides read TGTGCCAGCAAGGAGCGAGACAATGAGCAGTTCTTC. Its protein product is CASKERDNEQFF.

CDR3: CASSPKQGKGYEQYF. The DNA of the CDR3 is TGTGCCAGCAGCCCCAAGCAGGGGAAGGGCTACGAGCAGTACTTC. This chain links TRBV7-9 with TRBJ2-7; possible D gene TRBD1, 6 bases. Between the trimmed V and J ends, which lost 5 bases and 3 bases, there was a span of 17 bases. The CDR3 has 15 residues. CDR1 and CDR2 from the germline V gene are SEHNR and FQNEAQ (reference sequence).

Of note for this clone: Germline is not matched at one junction end, which may reflect a read error. In DNA form, the CDR3 reads TGTGCTAGCAGCTCGGGACTAGCGGGGAATAATGAGCAGTTCTTC. Translating it yields CASSSGLAGNNEQFF. The V gene is TRBV7-7, the J gene TRBJ2-1; 13 bases line up with TRBD2. Germline CDR1 SSHAT, CDR2 FNYEAQ (reference sequence). This CDR3 spans 15 amino acids.

The V gene is TRBV4-2, the J gene TRBJ1-1; TRBD1 matches 12 bases. The CDR3 runs 16 residues. The trim removed 0 bases at V and 12 bases at J, leaving 11 bases unmatched. Germline V CDR1 and CDR2: LGHNA, YNFKEQ. The CDR3 DNA reads as TGTGCCAGCAGCCAAGATTCCTGGGACAGGGGGCCTTTAACTTTCTTT. Translated: CASSQDSWDRGPLTFF.

This chain links TRBV9 with TRBJ2-2; 8 bases fit TRBD1. J was trimmed by 2 bases and V by 2 bases; bases with no gene match: 5. Looked up from germline, CDR1 is SGDLS and CDR2 is YYNGEE. This CDR3 has 16 residues. The CDR3 spells CASSVRGQANTGELFF. The CDR3 DNA follows: TGTGCCAGCAGCGTCCGGGGACAGGCCAACACCGGGGAGCTGTTTTTT.

The count of this clone is one. V is TRBV12-1 and J is TRBJ1-5; the table's D call, TRBD1, has no DNA check behind it. TRBV12-1 is a pseudogene locus. The CDR3 spans 17 residues. The CDR3 DNA is TGTGCCAGCAGCCCCAGTTTTATAAGAAGATGCAATCAGCCCCAGCATTTT. Its protein product is CASSPSFIRRCNQPQHF.

The chain carries TRBV5-1 and TRBJ2-3, with D tentatively TRBD2 (5 bases). Trimming left V 2 bases short and J 4 bases short, with 17 bases between. CDR3 length equals 16 residues. Germline CDR1 SGHRS, CDR2 YFSETQ. The chain's CDR3 is CASSFGSARSSDTQYF. For the CDR3, the DNA is TGCGCCAGCAGCTTTGGTAGCGCCCGTTCGTCAGATACGCAGTATTTT.

The J gene is TRBJ2-7, the V gene TRBV11-2; D not resolved. The germline CDR1 and CDR2 sequences are SGHAT and FQNNGV. The CDR3 runs 12 residues. V was clipped by 4 bases and J by 6 bases, with 10 bases between them. CDR3 amino acids: CASSSNLGEQYF. CDR3 coding DNA: TGTGCCAGCAGCTCCAACCTGGGCGAGCAGTACTTC. Full variable domain (outside the CDR3, taken from reference TRBV11-2 and TRBJ2-7): EAGVAQSPRYKIIEKRQSVAFWCNPISGHATLYWYQQILGQGPKLLIQFQNNGVVDDSQLPKDRFSAERLKGVDSTLKIQPAKLEDSAVYLCASSSNLGEQYFGPGTRLTVT.

The V gene is TRBV28, the J gene TRBJ1-5, with TRBD1 identical over 7 bases. V was pared by 5 bases and J by 7 bases, with 14 bases of the junction left unmatched. The CDR3 spans 16 residues. Germline CDR1 and CDR2: MDHEN and SYDVKM. CDR3 sequence reads: CASSEGGALLRQPQHF. The CDR3 DNA follows: TGTGCCAGCAGTGAAGGGGGCGCGCTCTTGAGGCAGCCCCAGCATTTT. The entire variable domain, with the rest obtained from reference TRBV28 and TRBJ1-5, is as follows: DVKVTQSSRYLVKRTGEKVFLECVQDMDHENMFWYRQDPGLGLRLIYFSYDVKMKEKGDIPEGYSVSREKKERFSLILESASTNQTSMYLCASSEGGALLRQPQHFGDGTRLSIL.

V is TRBV10-3 and J is TRBJ1-1; 9 nucleotides agree with TRBD1. Per germline, CDR1 ENHRY and CDR2 SYGVKD. This CDR3 spans 15 amino acids. Trimming took 6 bases from V and 5 from J; bases not matched to a gene: 10. The CDR3 region is CAISDDRGGGTEAFF. For the CDR3, the DNA is TGTGCCATCAGCGACGACAGGGGGGGAGGTACTGAAGCTTTCTTT.

V is TRBV5-4 and J is TRBJ1-2; the D gene is possibly TRBD1 (5 bases). The germline V and J ends were trimmed by 5 bases and 2 bases, with 10 bases remaining between them. The V gene's germline CDR1 is SGHNT and CDR2 YYREEE (reference sequence). The CDR3 runs to 13 residues. The CDR3 DNA sequence: TGTGCCAGCAGTCTCAGGGCCAACTATGGCTACACCTTC. Translating gives CASSLRANYGYTF.

The V call is TRBV7-9, the J call TRBJ2-2; 7 bases line up with TRBD1. The CDR3 is 19 amino acids. Per germline, CDR1 SEHNR and CDR2 FQNEAQ (reference sequence). V trimming: 0 bases; J trimming: 5 bases; junction bases outside the gene matches: 15. CDR3 amino acids: CASSLARTGLKLNTGELFF. CDR3 nucleotide sequence: TGTGCCAGCAGCTTAGCTAGGACAGGCCTGAAGTTGAATACCGGGGAGCTGTTTTTT. Supplemented by reference TRBV7-9 and TRBJ2-2, the full variable domain reads DTGVSQNPRHKITKRGQNVTFRCDPISEHNRLYWYRQTLGQGPEFLTYFQNEAQLEKSRLLSDRFSAERPKGSFSTLEIQRTEQGDSAMYLCASSLARTGLKLNTGELFFGEGSRLTVL.